The entry that follows covers one T cell receptor (beta chain) sequence. The data belong to a study of blood T cell repertoires in COVID-19. Whole-study context: The United States, Italy and Spain supplied acute and convalescent COVID-19 samples.

CDR1 KGHDR and CDR2 SFDVKD come from the germline V gene. The CDR3 runs 14 residues. V gave up 0 bases and J gave up 2 bases, with 5 bases separating them. The repertoire was sequenced with immunoSEQ multiplex PCR; TCRdb's copy has only in-frame clones and lacks some. The repertoire holds about 190,000 clones, 65% to 80% seen once, with roughly 14% in the top ten. The source is a man in his fifties or sixties who had recovered from COVID-19. The material sequenced was peripheral blood. V is TRBV24-1 and J is TRBJ2-3; D uncertain. CDR3 DNA sequence: TGTGCCACCAGTGATTTGCAGTTCACAGATACGCAGTATTTT. This sequence encodes CATSDLQFTDTQYF.